The 14 T cell receptor beta chains listed next were all sequenced from one sample in a study of blood T cell repertoires in COVID-19. Assay used: immunoSEQ multiplex PCR; TCRdb lists only in-frame clones, some missing. The sample has around 100,000 clones; more than 75% are singletons. The sequencing input was peripheral blood. The receptors originated from a human donor in a cohort sampled during active COVID-19.

This clone has just one count. The V call is TRBV7-9, the J call TRBJ2-1; 8 nucleotides agree with TRBD1. The CDR3 consists of 13 residues. V dropped 1 base and J dropped 7; count of bases not matched to a gene: 0. Per germline, CDR1 SEHNR and CDR2 FQNEAQ (reference sequence). The CDR3 DNA reads TGTGCCAGCAGCTTAGGGACAGGGAATGAGCAGTTCTTC. Translated, it gives CASSLGTGNEQFF. The whole variable domain, filled in from reference TRBV7-9 and TRBJ2-1, reads DTGVSQNPRHKITKRGQNVTFRCDPISEHNRLYWYRQTLGQGPEFLTYFQNEAQLEKSRLLSDRFSAERPKGSFSTLEIQRTEQGDSAMYLCASSLGTGNEQFFGPGTRLTVL.

This sequence joins TRBV24-1 and TRBJ2-3; TRBD1 matches at 10 bases. This CDR3 has 17 amino acids. CDR1 is KGHDR, CDR2 SFDVKD, per germline. Unmatched junction bases numbered 7, after V lost 5 bases and J lost 0 bases. CDR3 sequence: CATSAPTGQGSTDTQYF. Here the CDR3 DNA reads TGTGCCACCAGTGCCCCCACGGGACAGGGGAGCACAGATACGCAGTATTTT.

The gene calls are TRBV7-2 and TRBJ2-5; D might be TRBD2 (6 bases). V lost 2 bases to trimming and J lost 3 bases, with 7 bases between them. There are 13 residues in the CDR3. Germline-derived CDR1 and CDR2 are SGHTA and FQGNSA. The CDR3, as DNA: TGTGCCAGCAGCTTACCGGGGGAAGAGACCCAGTACTTC. Amino acids: CASSLPGEETQYF.

The rearrangement joins TRBV19 to TRBJ2-7; unclear D gene. Germline V gene data show CDR1 as LNHDA and CDR2 as SQIVND (reference sequence). The germline V and J ends were trimmed by 5 bases and 2 bases, with 13 bases remaining between them. This CDR3 is 14 amino acids long. For the CDR3, the DNA is TGTGCCAGTAGTCTGGAGCACAACACCTACGAGCAGTACTTC. It specifies CASSLEHNTYEQYF.

V and J are TRBV12-3 or TRBV12-4 and TRBJ2-2, with D possibly TRBD1 on 5 matching bases. The V and J ends lost 3 bases and 7 bases respectively, with 9 bases between them. There are 13 residues in the CDR3. The CDR3 reads CASSFQGDGELFF. The CDR3 DNA sequence: TGTGCCAGCAGTTTCCAGGGTGACGGGGAGCTGTTTTTT.

This chain joins TRBV19 and TRBJ2-7; D unresolved. The germline gives CDR1 LNHDA, CDR2 SQIVND (reference sequence). The V gene lost 9 bases and the J gene lost 0 bases, with 15 bases spanning the gap. The CDR3 has 14 residues. CDR3 in DNA: TGTGCCAGCGCAGAGACTCATGACTCCTACGAGCAGTACTTC. This codes for CASAETHDSYEQYF.

The chain has TRBV20-1 and TRBJ1-1, with no clear D. Germline-derived CDR1 and CDR2 are DFQATT and SNEGSKA (reference sequence). With 3 bases removed from V and 0 bases from J, the gap between germline ends came to 5 bases. The CDR3 consists of 12 residues. CDR3 region: CSASRVNTEAFF. DNA for the CDR3: TGCAGTGCTAGTCGAGTGAACACTGAAGCTTTCTTT.

The V gene is TRBV7-2, the J gene TRBJ1-1; D gene uncertain. Between the trimmed V and J ends, which lost 1 base and 7 bases, there was a span of 10 bases. The CDR3 runs 13 residues. Germline V gene sequence: CDR1 SGHTA, CDR2 FQGNSA. The CDR3, as DNA: TGTGCCAGCAGCTTAGAATCGAGTTTTGAAGCTTTCTTT. Protein product: CASSLESSFEAFF. The entire variable domain, with the rest obtained from reference TRBV7-2 and TRBJ1-1, is as follows: GAGVSQSPSNKVTEKGKDVELRCDPISGHTALYWYRQSLGQGLEFLIYFQGNSAPDKSGLPSDRFSAERTGGSVSTLTIQRTQQEDSAVYLCASSLESSFEAFFGQGTRLTVV.

This clone came up a few times. This chain links TRBV13 with TRBJ2-1; a weak D match, TRBD2 (5 bases). The CDR3 extends over 14 amino acids. Germline V gene lookup returns CDR1 PRHDT and CDR2 FYEKMQ (reference sequence). Trimming removed 0 bases from V and 11 bases from J, with 14 bases in between. This CDR3 is CASSLGRLAPQQFF. CDR3 DNA sequence: TGTGCCAGCAGCTTAGGCCGATTAGCGCCTCAGCAGTTCTTC.

This clone occurred once. J is TRBJ2-1 and V is TRBV18; 10 bases map to TRBD2. This CDR3 comprises 15 residues. V shed 1 base and J 10 bases; nucleotides not matched to a gene: 7. Germline assignment: CDR1 KGHSH and CDR2 LQKENI. CDR3 loop: CASSPLSGRAVEQFF. CDR3 DNA: TGTGCCAGCTCACCACTAAGCGGGAGGGCCGTGGAGCAGTTCTTC. The whole variable domain, remainder taken from reference TRBV18 and TRBJ2-1, is NAGVMQNPRHLVRRRGQEARLRCSPMKGHSHVYWYRQLPEEGLKFMVYLQKENIIDESGMPKERFSAEFPKEGPSILRIQQVVRGDSAAYFCASSPLSGRAVEQFFGPGTRLTVL.

This chain uses TRBV7-8 with TRBJ2-2; 12 nucleotides agree with TRBD2. CDR1 is SGHVS, CDR2 FQNEAQ, per germline. The CDR3 has 18 residues. Unmatched junction bases numbered 13, after V lost 5 bases and J lost 6 bases. Written as DNA, the CDR3 is TGTGCCAGCAGCGAGGCCCCCCGGACTAGCGGGACCCCCGGGGAGCTGTTTTTT. Amino acids: CASSEAPRTSGTPGELFF.

Here the CDR3 reads CASSPPNQGINYEQYF. As DNA, the CDR3 is TGTGCCAGCTCACCACCAAACCAGGGGATCAACTACGAGCAGTACTTC. The rearrangement uses TRBV18 and TRBJ2-7; TRBD1 is a possible D gene (6 bases). Germline lookup yields CDR1 KGHSH and CDR2 LQKENI. V lost 0 bases and J 3 bases, leaving 15 bases between the germline ends. The CDR3 extends over 16 amino acids.

The chain carries TRBV10-3 and TRBJ2-3; 8 bases line up with TRBD1. V gave up 5 bases and J gave up 4 bases; unmatched junction bases: 8. The CDR3 length is 15 residues. Germline CDR1 and CDR2: ENHRY and SYGVKD. The CDR3 DNA reads as TGTGCCATCAGTAAATTAACAGGGGGATCAGATACGCAGTATTTT. Translation gives CAISKLTGGSDTQYF.

J is TRBJ1-5 and V is TRBV7-2; 7 nucleotides match TRBD1. The germline V gene encodes CDR1 SGHTA and CDR2 FQGNSA. Trimming cost V 5 bases and J 4 bases; bases outside gene matches: 8. The CDR3 is made up of 15 amino acids. CDR3 residues: CASSLGDSQNQPQHF. In DNA, the CDR3 is TGTGCCAGCAGCCTAGGGGACAGCCAGAATCAGCCCCAGCATTTT. The full variable domain, completed using reference TRBV7-2 and TRBJ1-5, is GAGVSQSPSNKVTEKGKDVELRCDPISGHTALYWYRQSLGQGLEFLIYFQGNSAPDKSGLPSDRFSAERTGGSVSTLTIQRTQQEDSAVYLCASSLGDSQNQPQHFGDGTRLSIL.